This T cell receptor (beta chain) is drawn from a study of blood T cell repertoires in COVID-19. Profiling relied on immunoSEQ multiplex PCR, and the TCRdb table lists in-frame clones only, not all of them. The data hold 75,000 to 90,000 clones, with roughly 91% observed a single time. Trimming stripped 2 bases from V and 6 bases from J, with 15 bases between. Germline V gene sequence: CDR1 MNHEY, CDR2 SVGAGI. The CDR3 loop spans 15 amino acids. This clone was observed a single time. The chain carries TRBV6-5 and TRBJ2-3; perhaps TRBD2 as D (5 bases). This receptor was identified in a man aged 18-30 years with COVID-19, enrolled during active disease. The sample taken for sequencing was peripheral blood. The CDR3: CASSYGGQAGDTQYF. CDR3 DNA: TGTGCCAGCAGTTACGGCGGGCAGGCTGGGGATACGCAGTATTTT.